These 16 T cell receptor beta chains share one sample of origin, sequenced in a study of shared clonotypes between healthy human individuals. CD8 cells classed as naive were CD45RO-negative and positively selected for CCR7, excluding terminally differentiated effector memory CD45RA+ cells. Method: immunoSEQ multiplex PCR; TCRdb's copy keeps in-frame clones and lacks some. The table has just over 2,000,000 clones, 85% to 95% seen once. Sequencing was performed on naive CD8+ T cells sorted from blood. The receptor source for this set is a man aged 18 to 35 in good health.

The chain couples TRBV7-2 to TRBJ2-1; D is uncertain. V was cut by 5 bases and J by 3 bases, with 8 bases left in between. Germline CDR1 is SGHTA and CDR2 is FQGNSA. CDR3 size: 13 residues. CDR3 DNA: TGTGCCAGCAGCCCCGTCGTCTACAATGAGCAGTTCTTC. Translated, it gives CASSPVVYNEQFF.

The chain is built from TRBV5-4 and TRBJ2-3; D possibly matches TRBD1 or TRBD2 (7 bases each). The length of the CDR3 is 15 residues. V was clipped by 1 base and J by 2 bases, with 11 bases between them. Germline CDR1 and CDR2: SGHNT and YYREEE (reference sequence). This CDR3 reads CASSLQGGSTDTQYF. The CDR3 DNA follows: TGTGCCAGCAGCTTGCAGGGGGGGTCCACAGATACGCAGTATTTT.

About this clone: Other DNA sequences in this specimen translate into the identical CDR3. The gene calls are TRBV6-6 and TRBJ2-3; no reliable D call. Trimming took 1 base from V and 1 from J, leaving 3 bases between them. CDR1 is MNHNY and CDR2 is SVGAGI in the germline V gene (reference sequence). This CDR3 has 13 amino acids. CDR3: CASSYLGTDTQYF. The CDR3 nucleotides read TGTGCCAGCAGTTACTTAGGCACAGATACGCAGTATTTT.

The chain links TRBV6-1 to TRBJ1-5, with TRBD1 identical over 9 bases. The V gene end was trimmed by 2 bases and the J gene end by 5 bases; junction bases not matched to a gene: 7. Germline CDR1 and CDR2: MNHNS and SASEGT. The CDR3 contains 16 residues. CDR3 DNA: TGTGCCAGCAGTGAACCGGGACAGGGTGTGGATCAGCCCCAGCATTTT. Encoded protein: CASSEPGQGVDQPQHF.

This chain connects TRBV2 to TRBJ1-1; 9 nucleotides line up with TRBD1. The CDR3 is 17 amino acids. Germline V gene lookup returns CDR1 SNHLY and CDR2 FYNNEI. Trimming at V came to 6 bases and at J to 3 bases, leaving 14 bases not matched to a gene. The CDR3 DNA reads as TGTGCCAGCAGATTAACAGGGGGCGCGGGATTGGACACTGAAGCTTTCTTT. It encodes CASRLTGGAGLDTEAFF. Full variable domain (remainder filled in from reference TRBV2 and TRBJ1-1): EPEVTQTPSHQVTQMGQEVILRCVPISNHLYFYWYRQILGQKVEFLVSFYNNEISEKSEIFDDQFSVERPDGSNFTLKIRSTKLEDSAMYFCASRLTGGAGLDTEAFFGQGTRLTVV.

The chain couples TRBV5-6 to TRBJ2-4, with D possibly TRBD1 on 6 matching bases. Trimming removed 3 bases from V and 9 bases from J, with 16 bases in between. Germline CDR1 reads SGHDT; CDR2 reads YYEEEE. There are 14 residues in the CDR3. For the CDR3, the DNA is TGTGCCAGCAGCTCGGACCACCTAGGGGGCATTCAGTACTTC. Amino acids: CASSSDHLGGIQYF.

The chain has TRBV28 and TRBJ2-7; 9 bases align to TRBD1. Germline assignment: CDR1 MDHEN and CDR2 SYDVKM. The trim removed 6 bases at V and 7 bases at J, leaving 13 bases unmatched. CDR3 length: 15 residues. The CDR3 is CASRDGQGPSMEQYF. CDR3 DNA: TGTGCCAGCAGAGACGGACAGGGGCCTTCTATGGAGCAGTACTTC.

The V call is TRBV2, the J call TRBJ1-1; D is unclear. Germline V gene sequence: CDR1 SNHLY, CDR2 FYNNEI. The CDR3 extends over 12 amino acids. Trimming took 7 bases from V and 5 from J, leaving 11 bases between them. The CDR3 nucleotides read TGTGCCAGCACCCCGACCAATACTGAAGCTTTCTTT. It is translated as CASTPTNTEAFF.

On this clone itself: This CDR3 is also generated by other DNA sequences in the sample. The chain couples TRBV11-3 to TRBJ2-7, with D perhaps matching TRBD2 (5 bases). Germline V gene lookup returns CDR1 SGHNT and CDR2 YENEEA. The CDR3 contains 13 residues. Trimming left V 1 base short and J 3 bases short, with 7 bases between. CDR3 sequence: CASSLGAGYEQYF. Here the CDR3 DNA reads TGTGCCAGCAGCTTAGGGGCGGGCTACGAGCAGTACTTC.

As to this clone: This specimen includes other DNA sequences encoding the same CDR3. The chain combines TRBV27 with TRBJ2-1; 9 bases map to TRBD2. The CDR3 covers 15 residues. V dropped 2 bases and J dropped 7; count of bases not matched to a gene: 6. CDR1 is MNHEY, CDR2 SMNVEV, per germline (reference sequence). The CDR3 region is CASSLLAGGLNEQFF. DNA for the CDR3: TGTGCCAGCAGTTTACTGGCGGGGGGGTTGAATGAGCAGTTCTTC.

The chain combines TRBV2 with TRBJ2-7; TRBD1 agrees at 8 bases. CDR3 size: 14 residues. CDR1 and CDR2 from the germline V gene are SNHLY and FYNNEI. Trimming removed 4 bases from V and 4 bases from J; junction bases left unmatched: 6. The CDR3 nucleotides read TGTGCCAGCAGTGCCGGGACAGGCGATTACGAGCAGTACTTC. It is translated as CASSAGTGDYEQYF.

The rearrangement links TRBV5-4 to TRBJ1-1, with D hard to call. This CDR3 has 11 residues. V lost 0 bases to trimming and J lost 8 bases, with 5 bases between them. Germline CDR1 reads SGHNT; CDR2 reads YYREEE (reference sequence). The CDR3 reads CASSLVGEAFF. The CDR3 DNA sequence: TGTGCCAGCAGCTTGGTTGGCGAAGCTTTCTTT.

The rearrangement uses TRBV6-1 and TRBJ1-1; D is undetermined. The CDR3 is made up of 15 amino acids. CDR1 is MNHNS and CDR2 is SASEGT in the germline V gene. V lost 0 bases and J 1 base, leaving 9 bases between the germline ends. This chain's CDR3 is CASSEAGFPNTEAFF. The DNA of the CDR3 is TGTGCCAGCAGTGAAGCCGGGTTCCCGAACACTGAAGCTTTCTTT.

The chain combines TRBV27 with TRBJ2-1; D might be TRBD2 (6 bases). This CDR3 is built from 13 residues. CDR1 and CDR2 (germline): MNHEY, SMNVEV (reference sequence). Trimming left V 4 bases short and J 8 bases short, with 12 bases between. The CDR3 here is CASSSLPGDEQFF. The CDR3 DNA follows: TGTGCCAGCAGTTCCCTCCCGGGGGATGAGCAGTTCTTC.

The chain employs TRBV7-9 and TRBJ2-7; 8 nucleotides match TRBD1. The CDR3 spans 15 residues. Trimming removed 3 bases from V and 4 bases from J; junction bases left unmatched: 8. Germline V CDR1 and CDR2: SEHNR, FQNEAQ (reference sequence). CDR3 residues: CASSLGQGAWYEQYF. The CDR3 bases are TGTGCCAGCAGCTTGGGGCAGGGGGCTTGGTACGAGCAGTACTTC.

The chain recombines TRBV28 with TRBJ1-5; the D is unclear. CDR3 length equals 14 residues. From germline, CDR1 is MDHEN and CDR2 SYDVKM. V lost 2 bases to trimming and J lost 2 bases, with 7 bases between them. The CDR3 DNA is TGTGCCAGCAGTTTAAGAGTGGGCAATCAGCCCCAGCATTTT. Encoded protein: CASSLRVGNQPQHF.